This T cell receptor beta chain was sequenced in a study of monozygotic twins with inflammatory bowel disease. Template switching added UMIs carrying a 6-nucleotide sample barcode. TCRdb re-called the 5' RACE reads, yielding one record per CDR3 amino acid sequence without DNA. Found here are some 450,000 distinct CDR3 sequences; the top ten clones hold 2% to 3%. The CDR3 extends over 14 amino acids. The specimen sequenced was blood. The clonotype originates from a human donor with ulcerative colitis or Crohn's disease, or a healthy co-twin of an affected twin (not recorded which). The genes are TRBV12-3 or TRBV12-4 and TRBJ1-1; TCRdb's assignment of TRBD1 cannot be checked, as there is no DNA. This CDR3 reads CASSRRVRDTEAFF.